One sample yielded the 15 T cell receptor beta chains listed below, sequenced in a study of T-cell reconstitution after alpha-beta-depleted transplantation in children. A library of TCRbeta sequences, prepared with unique molecular identifiers, was generated. TCRdb ran MiXCR on the PCR reads and lists one entry per CDR3 protein. The data contain about 210,000 distinct CDR3 sequences, approximately 17% of them singletons. The material was PBMCs, mostly from graft donor cells, obtained 360 days after TCRalphabeta/CD19-depleted stem cell transplant. Every receptor here comes from a male patient under 10 years old who had a stem cell transplant for acute lymphoblastic leukemia, so the T cells may come from the graft donor.

This clonotype was detected only a few times. V is TRBV5-1 and J is TRBJ2-1; D possibly uses TRBD1 or TRBD2 (5 bases each). Germline loops: CDR1 SGHRS, CDR2 YFSETQ. This CDR3 is 17 amino acids long. V lost 1 base and J 7 bases, leaving 21 bases between the germline ends. The DNA of the CDR3 is TGCGCCAGCAGCTTGACCCGACGTGGGACGGAAAGGAATGAGCAGTTCTTC. This codes for CASSLTRRGTERNEQFF.

The V call is TRBV2, the J call TRBJ2-7, with 7 bases identical to TRBD2. The CDR3 covers 15 residues. V was pared by 3 bases and J by 3 bases, with 8 bases of the junction left unmatched. Germline V gene lookup returns CDR1 SNHLY and CDR2 FYNNEI. Here the CDR3 reads CASSEASGLDYEQYF. The CDR3 coding sequence is TGTGCCAGCAGTGAGGCTAGCGGATTGGACTACGAGCAGTACTTC.

This chain joins TRBV19 and TRBJ1-1; weak D call: TRBD1 (5 bases). Germline CDR1 and CDR2: LNHDA and SQIVND (reference sequence). The V end was cut by 5 bases, the J end by 6 bases, with 19 bases between. The CDR3 consists of 15 residues. The CDR3 spells CASSVPGLLRSEAFF. CDR3 in DNA: TGTGCCAGTAGTGTCCCGGGACTCCTCAGGTCTGAAGCTTTCTTT. The whole variable domain, remainder taken from reference TRBV19 and TRBJ1-1, is DGGITQSPKYLFRKEGQNVTLSCEQNLNHDAMYWYRQDPGQGLRLIYYSQIVNDFQKGDIAEGYSVSREKKESFPLTVTSAQKNPTAFYLCASSVPGLLRSEAFFGQGTRLTVV.

This chain joins TRBV6-2 or TRBV6-3 and TRBJ2-5; the D is unclear. V was shortened by 2 bases and J by 5 bases, with 9 bases between the two germline ends. Germline loops: CDR1 MNHEY, CDR2 SVGEGT. The CDR3 totals 13 residues. This CDR3 reads CASSYVGVETQYF. CDR3 sequence (DNA): TGTGCCAGCAGTTACGTGGGTGTCGAGACCCAGTACTTC.

This clonotype occurred many times. The V and J genes are TRBV24-1 and TRBJ2-1; 9 nucleotides align to TRBD1. Germline CDR1 and CDR2: KGHDR and SFDVKD. V gave up 6 bases and J gave up 5 bases; unmatched junction bases: 16. The CDR3 is made up of 18 amino acids. CDR3 region: CATSPYHHGTGFHNEQFF. Written as DNA, the CDR3 is TGTGCCACCAGTCCCTACCACCACGGGACAGGGTTCCACAATGAGCAGTTCTTC.

This rearrangement joins TRBV5-6 to TRBJ2-7; D assignment may be TRBD1 or TRBD2 (5 bases each). Trimming shortened V by 5 bases and J by 1 base, and 16 bases separated the two germline ends. Germline V gives CDR1 SGHDT, CDR2 YYEEEE. This CDR3 has 15 amino acids. The CDR3, as DNA: TGTGCCAGCAGGGCGACCGGGGACGGGTCCTACGAGCAGTACTTC. It is translated as CASRATGDGSYEQYF.

This clonotype has just a few counts. The chain uses TRBV5-5 and TRBJ2-3; 7 nucleotides line up with TRBD1. This CDR3 has 15 residues. J lost 3 bases, V lost 4 bases, and 8 bases had no gene match. Looked up from germline, CDR1 is SGHKS and CDR2 is YYEKEE (reference sequence). The CDR3 sequence is CASSLNYRGTDTQYF. The CDR3 region has the DNA TGTGCCAGCAGCCTGAACTACAGGGGAACAGATACGCAGTATTTT.

This clonotype was seen more than once but under ten times. The J gene is TRBJ2-5, the V gene TRBV12-3 or TRBV12-4, with 7 bases fitting TRBD2. V was pared by 5 bases and J by 2 bases, with 5 bases of the junction left unmatched. This CDR3 contains 14 residues. The CDR3 DNA reads TGTGCCAGCAGTCCCGGGGAGGGTCAAGAGACCCAGTACTTC. Translated: CASSPGEGQETQYF.

This clonotype was detected a few times. The chain links TRBV20-1 to TRBJ2-3; 8 bases map to TRBD2. J gave up 2 bases and V 7 bases, and 11 bases lay outside the gene matches. Germline V gene sequence: CDR1 DFQATT, CDR2 SNEGSKA (reference sequence). This CDR3 is 15 amino acids long. CDR3 protein: CSVQGGGPYTDTQYF. DNA for the CDR3: TGCAGTGTCCAGGGCGGGGGGCCCTACACAGATACGCAGTATTTT.

There are many counts of this clonotype. The V call is TRBV10-3, the J call TRBJ1-2, with TRBD1 matching over 8 bases. The length of the CDR3 is 14 residues. The trim removed 2 bases at V and 6 bases at J, leaving 5 bases unmatched. Per germline, CDR1 ENHRY and CDR2 SYGVKD. The CDR3 region is CAISEPGQGNGYTF. The DNA of the CDR3 is TGTGCCATCAGTGAGCCCGGACAGGGAAATGGCTACACCTTC.

This clonotype was counted a few times. The DNA of the CDR3 is TGTGCCGTCGAGACCGGGGGCTACAATGAGCAGTTCTTC. Translating gives CAVETGGYNEQFF. The chain employs TRBV30 and TRBJ2-1; a possible D gene is TRBD2 (6 bases). The CDR3 has 13 amino acids. Germline loops: CDR1 GTSNPN, CDR2 SVGIG (reference sequence). Deletions cut 8 bases from V and 3 bases from J, with 14 bases between.

The rearrangement joins TRBV25-1 to TRBJ1-5; 12 nucleotides match TRBD1. CDR3 size: 15 residues. The germline V gene has CDR1 MGHDK and CDR2 SYGVNS. The V segment lost 5 bases and the J segment 5 bases; nucleotides outside the gene matches: 4. CDR3 region: CASSFGTGGDQPQHF. The CDR3, as DNA: TGTGCCAGCAGTTTTGGGACAGGGGGCGATCAGCCCCAGCATTTT.

The rearrangement links TRBV20-1 to TRBJ2-1; TRBD2 agrees at 13 bases. The germline V gene has CDR1 DFQATT and CDR2 SNEGSKA (reference sequence). The CDR3 runs 15 residues. With V trimmed by 5 bases and J by 5 bases, 6 bases remained unmatched. In DNA, the CDR3 is TGCAGTGCTGGTACTAGCGGGAGGGTCCACAATGAGCAGTTCTTC. Translated: CSAGTSGRVHNEQFF.

J is TRBJ2-1 and V is TRBV29-1; tentatively, D is TRBD1 or TRBD2 (5 bases each). Per germline, CDR1 SQVTM and CDR2 ANQGSEA. The ends were cut back, 4 bases at V and 0 bases at J, with 16 bases in the middle. The CDR3 consists of 16 residues. CDR3 DNA sequence: TGCAGCGTTGGGGGCGGTGCGGGTAGCTCCTACAATGAGCAGTTCTTC. Translating gives CSVGGGAGSSYNEQFF.

The genes are TRBV18 and TRBJ2-5; no firm D call. This CDR3 spans 13 amino acids. Trimming left V 3 bases short and J 1 base short, with 6 bases between. Per germline, CDR1 KGHSH and CDR2 LQKENI. The CDR3 protein is CASSPTFQETQYF. Here the CDR3 DNA reads TGTGCCAGCTCACCGACTTTCCAAGAGACCCAGTACTTC.